This TCR beta chain appears in the sequencing data of a study of molecular identifiers for immune sequencing clone quantification. Points from the study as a whole: Clones exceeding 20 RNA copies carried over 97% of effector molecules but under 1% of naive-cell molecules.

Looked up from germline, CDR1 is SQVTM and CDR2 is ANQGSEA. V lost 4 bases, J lost 3 bases, and 12 bases lay in between. The CDR3 totals 13 residues. Note on this clonotype: The antigen is unknown. A much more abundant neighbour one base away suggests this may be a read error.

Sorted cell numbers of roughly 19,000 to 1,000,000, with 10%, 30% or 50% RNA, served as input for naive CD8 libraries. From the PCR reads, TCRdb called clonotypes with MiXCR, one entry per CDR3 protein. The sample includes some 580,000 distinct CDR3 sequences, about 25% of them seen just once. This receptor was identified in a human donor in good health. Some libraries in this study had Jurkat cell RNA spiked in. V and J are TRBV29-1 and TRBJ1-1; a weak D match, TRBD1 (6 bases). The sequenced sample consisted of naive CD8+ T cells from blood, with Jurkat cell RNA spiked in. Subset given: FACS-sorted CD8+CD4-CCR7+CD45RA+ naive T cells. As DNA, the CDR3 is TGCAGCGTTGCCGGGGGGCCTGACACTGAAGCTTTCTTT. Translation: CSVAGGPDTEAFF.